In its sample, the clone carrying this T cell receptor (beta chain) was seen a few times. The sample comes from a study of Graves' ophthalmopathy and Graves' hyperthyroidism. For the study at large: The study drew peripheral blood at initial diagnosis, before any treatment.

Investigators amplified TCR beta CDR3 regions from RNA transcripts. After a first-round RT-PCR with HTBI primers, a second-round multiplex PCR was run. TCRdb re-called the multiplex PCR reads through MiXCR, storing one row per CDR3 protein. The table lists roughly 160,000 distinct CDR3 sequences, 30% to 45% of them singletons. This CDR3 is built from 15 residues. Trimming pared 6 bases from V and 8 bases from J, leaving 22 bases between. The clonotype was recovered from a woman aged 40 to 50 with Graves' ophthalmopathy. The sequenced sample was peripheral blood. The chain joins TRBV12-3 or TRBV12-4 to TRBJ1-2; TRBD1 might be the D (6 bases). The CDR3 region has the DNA TGTGCCAGCAGCGAGACTCCGGGACAAGTTTTCGGCTACACCTTC. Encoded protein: CASSETPGQVFGYTF.